What follows is one TCR beta chain and its context. This sample stems from a study of blood T cell repertoires in COVID-19. About the research overall: Samples taken during acute and convalescent COVID-19 were collected in the United States, Italy and Spain. Sources were T cells, B-cell-depleted T cells, or PBMCs; the material itself was cDNA or gDNA.

Cohort allocation depended upon clinical history that participants reported. The recovered donors of Cohort 3 showed two negative PCRs, clearance, or symptom resolution. Profiling relied on immunoSEQ multiplex PCR, and the TCRdb table lists in-frame clones only, not all of them. This sample has fewer than 350,000 clones; 80% to 90% occur once, and the top ten carry less than 2.5%. The sequencing sample was made of PBMCs or T cells enriched from blood (not recorded which). This sequence originates from a man aged 25 to 40 who had recovered from COVID-19.

CDR3 coding DNA: TGTGCCACCAGCGGGCATAGGGGGGGCCCTAACACCGGGGAGCTGTTTTTT. Protein sequence: CATSGHRGGPNTGELFF. The chain combines TRBV15 with TRBJ2-2; a possible D gene is TRBD2 (7 bases). Germline CDR1 reads LNHNV; CDR2 reads YYDKDF (reference sequence). Trimming removed 5 bases at V and 2 bases at J, with 18 bases between. CDR3 length equals 17 residues.